The clone carrying this T cell receptor (beta chain) was seen many times. This sample was taken from a study of cytomegalovirus exposure and HLA in healthy donors. This CDR3 has 13 amino acids. V was trimmed by 2 bases and J by 15 bases, leaving 17 bases between them. Germline V gene sequence: CDR1 MGHDK, CDR2 SYGVNS. Using immunoSEQ multiplex PCR, the repertoire was profiled, and TCRdb retains in-frame clones only, with some absent. Of approximately 200,000 clones in the sample, 88% were seen once. The sequenced material came from PBMCs. This clonotype was sampled from a woman aged 18-29 years in good health and CMV-seronegative. The chain uses TRBV25-1 and TRBJ2-1, with D possibly being TRBD2 (6 bases). CDR3 sequence reads: CASSEGSTGEAFF. In DNA form, the CDR3 reads TGTGCCAGCAGTGAAGGATCTACGGGAGAGGCGTTCTTC.